The 27 T cell receptor beta chains presented below share a single source sample, sequenced in a study of cytomegalovirus exposure and HLA in healthy donors. Profiled with immunoSEQ multiplex PCR; TCRdb holds only in-frame clones, not every one. The sample has fewer than 400,000 clones, approximately 85% seen once; the top ten hold around 0.91%. The specimen sequenced was PBMCs. Receptors were obtained from a man younger than 45 in good health and CMV-seronegative.

This clone was recorded once. The chain combines TRBV25-1 with TRBJ1-1; D is perhaps TRBD1 (6 bases). Trimming stripped 1 base from V and 0 bases from J, with 9 bases between. The CDR3 has 15 amino acids. The V gene's germline CDR1 is MGHDK and CDR2 SYGVNS. The CDR3 DNA follows: TGTGCCAGCAGTGAATCGAGGACAGTGAACACTGAAGCTTTCTTT. It specifies CASSESRTVNTEAFF.

The chain carries TRBV11-2 and TRBJ2-1; TRBD2 matches at 8 bases. Germline V gives CDR1 SGHAT, CDR2 FQNNGV. V lost 0 bases to trimming and J lost 0 bases; unmatched junction nucleotides: 13. CDR3 length equals 20 residues. The CDR3 is CASSLDSSPAGETSYNEQFF. The CDR3 bases are TGTGCCAGCAGCTTAGATAGTAGTCCAGCGGGGGAAACCTCCTACAATGAGCAGTTCTTC.

The V and J genes are TRBV5-4 and TRBJ1-6; TRBD1 matches 8 bases. The length of the CDR3 is 17 residues. From germline, CDR1 is SGHNT and CDR2 YYREEE (reference sequence). V shed 4 bases, J shed 8 bases, and the junction held 14 bases outside the gene matches. The CDR3 region has the DNA TGTGCCAGCAGCCCCGTAACCGCAGGGACAGGTGATTCACCCCTCCACTTT. Its protein product is CASSPVTAGTGDSPLHF.

This chain uses TRBV6-6 with TRBJ2-2; maybe TRBD2 (5 bases). The V gene lost 7 bases and the J gene lost 2 bases, with 8 bases spanning the gap. CDR1 MNHNY and CDR2 SVGAGI come from the germline V gene (reference sequence). This CDR3 has 13 amino acids. This CDR3 is CASTSSNTGELFF. CDR3 DNA sequence: TGTGCCAGCACGTCTAGCAACACCGGGGAGCTGTTTTTT.

This sequence joins TRBV5-1 and TRBJ2-7; 8 positions agree with TRBD1. The V gene's germline CDR1 is SGHRS and CDR2 YFSETQ. The CDR3 covers 15 residues. Trimming removed 2 bases from V and 0 bases from J; junction bases left unmatched: 4. CDR3 protein: CASSFGQGNSYEQYF. The CDR3 nucleotides are TGCGCCAGCAGCTTCGGACAGGGCAACTCCTACGAGCAGTACTTC.

This clone came up once. The chain couples TRBV7-9 to TRBJ2-1, with 15 bases matching TRBD2. With 5 bases clipped from V and 4 bases from J, the junction kept 3 bases outside the gene matches. The CDR3 totals 16 residues. Germline CDR1 SEHNR, CDR2 FQNEAQ (reference sequence). The CDR3 sequence: CASSLGLAGGYNEQFF. The CDR3 nucleotides are TGTGCCAGCAGCCTGGGACTAGCGGGGGGTTACAATGAGCAGTTCTTC.

The chain employs TRBV11-2 and TRBJ2-3; 12 bases are a match to TRBD2. The trim removed 4 bases at V and 5 bases at J, leaving 4 bases unmatched. CDR1 and CDR2 (germline): SGHAT, FQNNGV. The CDR3 spans 15 residues. CDR3 loop: CASSSSGGVVDTQYF. The CDR3 bases are TGTGCCAGCAGCTCTAGCGGGGGGGTAGTAGATACGCAGTATTTT.

V and J are TRBV6-5 and TRBJ1-2; TRBD1 matches 7 bases. Germline V gene data show CDR1 as MNHEY and CDR2 as SVGAGI. This CDR3 has 15 residues. With 4 bases clipped from V and 4 bases from J, the junction kept 9 bases outside the gene matches. The CDR3 DNA is TGTGCCAGCAGTTTCCCGGGACAGCAACCCTATGGCTACACCTTC. It translates to CASSFPGQQPYGYTF.

The chain couples TRBV2 to TRBJ1-6; 8 bases agree with TRBD1. Germline loops: CDR1 SNHLY, CDR2 FYNNEI. With 5 bases clipped from V and 8 bases from J, the junction kept 5 bases outside the gene matches. There are 14 residues in the CDR3. CDR3: CASSHGQGHSPLHF. As DNA, the CDR3 is TGTGCCAGCAGTCACGGACAGGGCCATTCACCCCTCCACTTT. Drawing the rest from reference TRBV2 and TRBJ1-6, the complete variable domain is EPEVTQTPSHQVTQMGQEVILRCVPISNHLYFYWYRQILGQKVEFLVSFYNNEISEKSEIFDDQFSVERPDGSNFTLKIRSTKLEDSAMYFCASSHGQGHSPLHFGNGTRLTVT.

This chain joins TRBV6-1 and TRBJ1-1, with a possible D match to TRBD1 (5 bases). Germline V gene data show CDR1 as MNHNS and CDR2 as SASEGT. The length of the CDR3 is 15 residues. The V gene lost 2 bases and the J gene lost 3 bases, with 13 bases spanning the gap. The CDR3 sequence is CASSEFPGGDTEAFF. CDR3 nucleotide sequence: TGTGCCAGCAGTGAATTCCCGGGAGGGGACACTGAAGCTTTCTTT.

This chain links TRBV9 with TRBJ2-3; 9 bases align to TRBD2. V trimming: 0 bases; J trimming: 3 bases; junction bases outside the gene matches: 8. The CDR3 is 17 residues long. The germline gives CDR1 SGDLS, CDR2 YYNGEE. The CDR3 nucleotides read TGTGCCAGCAGCGTAGAAGGTAGCGGGGGAAAGACAGATACGCAGTATTTT. This codes for CASSVEGSGGKTDTQYF.

This clone came up once. The chain combines TRBV9 with TRBJ2-2, with 7 bases aligning to TRBD2. Germline values: CDR1 SGDLS, CDR2 YYNGEE. With V trimmed by 4 bases and J by 6 bases, 12 bases remained unmatched. The CDR3 is 16 amino acids. The CDR3 sequence is CASSSPGTTNPGELFF. The CDR3 DNA reads TGTGCCAGCAGCTCTCCCGGGACTACAAATCCCGGGGAGCTGTTTTTT. The variable domain in full, completed from reference TRBV9 and TRBJ2-2, reads DSGVTQTPKHLITATGQRVTLRCSPRSGDLSVYWYQQSLDQGLQFLIQYYNGEERAKGNILERFSAQQFPDLHSELNLSSLELGDSALYFCASSSPGTTNPGELFFGEGSRLTVL.

The chain recombines TRBV6-5 with TRBJ1-5, with D perhaps TRBD1 (5 bases). CDR1 and CDR2 (germline): MNHEY, SVGAGI. V lost 3 bases, J lost 5 bases, and 14 bases lay in between. This CDR3 has 15 amino acids. CDR3 bases: TGTGCCAGCAGTTATAGTGGCGGGGGATATCAGCCCCAGCATTTT. Translation gives CASSYSGGGYQPQHF.

V is TRBV19 and J is TRBJ1-2, with D hard to call. Trimming stripped 5 bases from V and 5 bases from J, with 27 bases between. CDR3 length equals 18 residues. From germline, CDR1 is LNHDA and CDR2 SQIVND (reference sequence). The CDR3 region has the DNA TGTGCCAGTAGTCCAAGCCCCGTTCCCCCCCTGGTCCCTTATGGCTACACCTTC. Translating gives CASSPSPVPPLVPYGYTF. Full variable domain (rest looked up from reference TRBV19 and TRBJ1-2): DGGITQSPKYLFRKEGQNVTLSCEQNLNHDAMYWYRQDPGQGLRLIYYSQIVNDFQKGDIAEGYSVSREKKESFPLTVTSAQKNPTAFYLCASSPSPVPPLVPYGYTFGSGTRLTVV.

The J gene is TRBJ1-2, the V gene TRBV30, with no clear D. V lost 0 bases and J lost 13, with 12 bases in between. The CDR3 loop spans 11 amino acids. Germline V CDR1 and CDR2: GTSNPN, SVGIG (reference sequence). CDR3 sequence (DNA): TGTGCCTGGAGTGTACGGCAGGTGATCACCTTC. Protein: CAWSVRQVITF.

This chain uses TRBV5-1 with TRBJ2-7; D is unclear. V was shortened by 2 bases and J by 2 bases, with 8 bases between the two germline ends. CDR3 size: 13 residues. CDR1 SGHRS and CDR2 YFSETQ come from the germline V gene. The CDR3 loop reads CASSFDTPYEQYF. The CDR3 DNA reads as TGCGCCAGCAGCTTTGACACCCCCTACGAGCAGTACTTC.

The chain combines TRBV15 with TRBJ2-5, with 8 bases lining up with TRBD2. The germline V gene has CDR1 LNHNV and CDR2 YYDKDF (reference sequence). The J segment lost 3 bases and the V segment lost 1 base, leaving 1 base of the junction unmatched. The CDR3 runs to 14 residues. The DNA of the CDR3 is TGTGCCACCAGCAGAGCGGGGGGGAAAGAGACCCAGTACTTC. Its translation: CATSRAGGKETQYF.

V gene TRBV7-2 combines with J gene TRBJ1-1, with D maybe TRBD1 (6 bases). Per the germline V gene, CDR1 is SGHTA and CDR2 is FQGNSA. The V and J ends lost 5 bases and 6 bases respectively, with 10 bases between them. The length of the CDR3 is 12 residues. CDR3 sequence: CASSAQGPEAFF. CDR3 DNA sequence: TGTGCCAGCAGCGCACAGGGCCCTGAAGCTTTCTTT. The full variable domain, with the rest looked up from reference TRBV7-2 and TRBJ1-1, is GAGVSQSPSNKVTEKGKDVELRCDPISGHTALYWYRQSLGQGLEFLIYFQGNSAPDKSGLPSDRFSAERTGGSVSTLTIQRTQQEDSAVYLCASSAQGPEAFFGQGTRLTVV.

This clone has more than one count but fewer than ten. This chain connects TRBV5-1 to TRBJ2-7; unclear D gene. Trimming removed 0 bases from V and 5 bases from J, with 9 bases in between. The CDR3 totals 13 residues. Looked up from germline, CDR1 is SGHRS and CDR2 is YFSETQ. CDR3 loop: CASSLVAVNEQYF. The CDR3 DNA reads TGCGCCAGCAGCTTGGTGGCGGTCAACGAGCAGTACTTC.

The chain recombines TRBV9 with TRBJ2-3; D possibly corresponds to TRBD2 (6 bases). The CDR3 consists of 16 residues. V lost 0 bases and J lost 2, with 13 bases in between. Germline CDR1 reads SGDLS; CDR2 reads YYNGEE. The CDR3 loop is CASSVGMGTYTDTQYF. The CDR3, as DNA: TGTGCCAGCAGCGTAGGAATGGGGACTTACACAGATACGCAGTATTTT.

The genes are TRBV5-6 and TRBJ2-5; 10 nucleotides align to TRBD1. Germline V gene lookup returns CDR1 SGHDT and CDR2 YYEEEE. The V and J ends lost 4 bases and 4 bases, in that order; junction bases with no gene match: 7. This CDR3 has 15 residues. The CDR3: CASSPGTGDGETQYF. CDR3 sequence (DNA): TGTGCCAGCAGCCCAGGGACAGGGGATGGAGAGACCCAGTACTTC.

V gene TRBV4-1 combines with J gene TRBJ2-1; TRBD2 aligns across 8 bases. Germline values: CDR1 MGHRA, CDR2 YSYEKL. This CDR3 contains 13 residues. Trimming removed 4 bases from V and 9 bases from J; junction bases left unmatched: 5. The DNA of the CDR3 is TGCGCCAGCAGCCGTGTTAGCGGGGCTGAGCAGTTCTTC. This encodes CASSRVSGAEQFF.

The chain uses TRBV5-1 and TRBJ2-7; 14 nucleotides align to TRBD2. V lost 5 bases to trimming and J lost 4 bases; unmatched junction nucleotides: 5. The CDR3 has 15 amino acids. Germline CDR1 SGHRS, CDR2 YFSETQ. Here the CDR3 DNA reads TGCGCCAGCAGGGGCGGACTAGCGGGGGGATACGAGCAGTACTTC. Protein product: CASRGGLAGGYEQYF.

The CDR3 DNA sequence: TGTGCCAGCTGTTCGACAGTTGAAACCGGGGAGCTGTTTTTT. It yields the protein CASCSTVETGELFF. The rearrangement uses TRBV6-5 and TRBJ2-2; maybe TRBD1 (5 bases). CDR1 and CDR2 from the germline V gene are MNHEY and SVGAGI. There are 14 residues in the CDR3. V lost 8 bases and J 5 bases, leaving 15 bases between the germline ends.

The genes are TRBV5-4 and TRBJ2-7, with D possibly matching TRBD1 (6 bases). The V end was cut by 9 bases, the J end by 11 bases, with 18 bases between. Germline loops: CDR1 SGHNT, CDR2 YYREEE (reference sequence). The CDR3 consists of 11 residues. The chain's CDR3 is CAISLQGSEYF. In DNA form, the CDR3 reads TGTGCCATATCTCTACAGGGCAGCGAGTACTTC.

The rearrangement links TRBV27 to TRBJ1-6; a weak D match, TRBD1 (5 bases). Trimming left V 8 bases short and J 0 bases short, with 14 bases between. Germline V gene lookup returns CDR1 MNHEY and CDR2 SMNVEV (reference sequence). CDR3 length equals 16 residues. The CDR3 DNA follows: TGTGCCAGCGGGTCCAGGGATCGCTCCTATAATTCACCCCTCCACTTT. Protein sequence: CASGSRDRSYNSPLHF.

The rearrangement links TRBV4-3 to TRBJ2-5; 7 nucleotides align to TRBD1. CDR3 size: 17 residues. Germline-derived CDR1 and CDR2 are LGHNA and YSLEER. V shed 4 bases and J 1 base; nucleotides not matched to a gene: 12. The CDR3 DNA reads as TGCGCCAGCAGCCCTGGACAGGCCTTAAGGGGCCAAGAGACCCAGTACTTC. It specifies CASSPGQALRGQETQYF.